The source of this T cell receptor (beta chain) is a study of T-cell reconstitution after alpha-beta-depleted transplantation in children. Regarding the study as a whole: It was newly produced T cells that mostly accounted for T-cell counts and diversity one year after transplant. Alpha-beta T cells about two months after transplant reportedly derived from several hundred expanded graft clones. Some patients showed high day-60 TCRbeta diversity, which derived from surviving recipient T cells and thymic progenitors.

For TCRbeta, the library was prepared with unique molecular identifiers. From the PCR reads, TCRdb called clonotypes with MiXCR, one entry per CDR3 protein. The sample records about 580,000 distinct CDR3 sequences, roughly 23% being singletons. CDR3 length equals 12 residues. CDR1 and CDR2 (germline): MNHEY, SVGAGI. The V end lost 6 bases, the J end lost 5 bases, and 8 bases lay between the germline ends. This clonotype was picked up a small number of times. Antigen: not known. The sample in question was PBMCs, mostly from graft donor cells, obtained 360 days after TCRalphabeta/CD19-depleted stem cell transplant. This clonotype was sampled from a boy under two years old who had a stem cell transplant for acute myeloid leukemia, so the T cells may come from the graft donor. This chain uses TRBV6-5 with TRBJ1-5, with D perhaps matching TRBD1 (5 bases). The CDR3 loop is CASRARDQPQHF. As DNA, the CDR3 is TGTGCCAGCAGAGCCAGGGATCAGCCCCAGCATTTT.